These T cell receptor beta chains were read from a single sample in a study of T cell changes during pregnancy in multiple sclerosis. Generated by immunoSEQ multiplex PCR, the TCRdb table keeps only in-frame clones and is missing some. This repertoire shows tens of thousands of clones, roughly nine tenths found once; its top ten account for 0.39%. This sample comprised CD4+ T cells from peripheral blood mononuclear cells, obtained in the second trimester of pregnancy. These receptors all stem from a female donor with multiple sclerosis, enrolled in a pregnancy study. Both conserved end residues are part of each CDR3. Each record gives: D gene, clone size, J gene, V gene, CDR3 DNA, CDR3 protein. A D gene is named only where the DNA matches it firmly. Clone size is shown for a subset of rows, as once, few, many or a class of expanded clone.

d_gene: NA
abundance: NA
j_gene: TRBJ1-2
v_gene: TRBV30
CDR3nt: TGTGCCTGGTTCCTCAACTATGGCTACACCTTC
CDR3aa: CAWFLNYGYTF

d_gene: NA
abundance: NA
j_gene: TRBJ2-1
v_gene: TRBV7-3
CDR3nt: TGTGCCAGCAGCCCAGGGGAACACTACAATGAGCAGTTCTTC
CDR3aa: CASSPGEHYNEQFF

d_gene: NA
abundance: NA
j_gene: TRBJ1-1
v_gene: TRBV19
CDR3nt: TGTGCCAGTAGTAAGCCCACACAGGGTCACACTGAAGCTTTCTTT
CDR3aa: CASSKPTQGHTEAFF

d_gene: TRBD1
abundance: once
j_gene: TRBJ1-4
v_gene: TRBV18
CDR3nt: TGTGCCAGCTCACCTGACAGGGAGGCAACTAATGAAAAACTGTTTTTT
CDR3aa: CASSPDREATNEKLFF

d_gene: TRBD2
abundance: NA
j_gene: TRBJ2-6
v_gene: TRBV6-1
CDR3nt: TGTGCTAGCAGTGGCTTGATGACTAGCGGGAAAACTGGGGCCAACGTCCTGACTTTC
CDR3aa: CASSGLMTSGKTGANVLTF

d_gene: NA
abundance: NA
j_gene: TRBJ2-7
v_gene: TRBV4-2
CDR3nt: TGTGCCAGCAGCCAAGTCGTCAGGGGCCGGGACTACGAGCAGTACTTC
CDR3aa: CASSQVVRGRDYEQYF

d_gene: TRBD2
abundance: NA
j_gene: TRBJ2-1
v_gene: TRBV19
CDR3nt: TGTGCCAGTAGTTCCGACAGCCTGGGACTAGCGGCCTACAATGAGCAGTTCTTC
CDR3aa: CASSSDSLGLAAYNEQFF

d_gene: TRBD1
abundance: few
j_gene: TRBJ2-2
v_gene: TRBV5-1
CDR3nt: TGCGCCAGCAGCTTGGAGGGGGCGCTCAACACCGGGGAGCTGTTTTTT
CDR3aa: CASSLEGALNTGELFF

d_gene: NA
abundance: NA
j_gene: TRBJ2-1
v_gene: TRBV5-1
CDR3nt: TGCGCCAGCAGCATAGGATGGGGGGTAGCGGCAGACAATGAGCAGTTCTTC
CDR3aa: CASSIGWGVAADNEQFF

d_gene: NA
abundance: once
j_gene: TRBJ1-2
v_gene: TRBV7-2
CDR3nt: TGTGCCAGCAGCCTGGCCAGGGCGGACTATGGCTACACCTTC
CDR3aa: CASSLARADYGYTF

d_gene: TRBD2
abundance: NA
j_gene: TRBJ2-3
v_gene: TRBV19
CDR3nt: TGTGCCAGTAGAATAGCGGGAGATACGCAGTATTTT
CDR3aa: CASRIAGDTQYF

d_gene: TRBD1
abundance: NA
j_gene: TRBJ1-4
v_gene: TRBV5-1
CDR3nt: TGCGCCAGCAGCATAGGACAGGGCAGAGGGGACGAAAAACTGTTTTTT
CDR3aa: CASSIGQGRGDEKLFF

d_gene: TRBD1
abundance: NA
j_gene: TRBJ1-3
v_gene: TRBV18
CDR3nt: TGTGCCAGCTCACCAAATAGGGGACAGGCGGAGAGAGACTCTGGAAACACCATATATTTT
CDR3aa: CASSPNRGQAERDSGNTIYF

d_gene: NA
abundance: NA
j_gene: TRBJ1-5
v_gene: TRBV19
CDR3nt: TGTGCCAGTAGTATAGAAGACAGGAATCAGCCCCAGCATTTT
CDR3aa: CASSIEDRNQPQHF

d_gene: TRBD1
abundance: NA
j_gene: TRBJ1-1
v_gene: TRBV10-1
CDR3nt: TGCGCCAGCGGACGGGACAGGGTGAACACTGAAGCTTTCTTT
CDR3aa: CASGRDRVNTEAFF

d_gene: TRBD2
abundance: NA
j_gene: TRBJ2-3
v_gene: TRBV4-3
CDR3nt: TGCGCCAGCAGCCGCACGGGCGGGGGTGCAGATACGCAGTATTTT
CDR3aa: CASSRTGGGADTQYF

d_gene: TRBD2
abundance: NA
j_gene: TRBJ2-7
v_gene: TRBV5-1
CDR3nt: TGCGCCAGCAGCTTGGGGATGACTAGCGGGCCTTCCTACGAGCAGTACTTC
CDR3aa: CASSLGMTSGPSYEQYF

d_gene: TRBD1
abundance: NA
j_gene: TRBJ2-7
v_gene: TRBV30
CDR3nt: TGTGCCTGGAGCGAAACCGGGACAGGGGTTGACGAGCAGTACTTC
CDR3aa: CAWSETGTGVDEQYF

d_gene: TRBD1
abundance: NA
j_gene: TRBJ2-7
v_gene: TRBV4-2
CDR3nt: TGTGCCAGCAGCCAAGATCGTTGGACAGGGGAGGGCGAGCAGTACTTC
CDR3aa: CASSQDRWTGEGEQYF

d_gene: NA
abundance: once
j_gene: TRBJ1-2
v_gene: TRBV20-1
CDR3nt: TGCAGTGCTTTCGATGGCTACACCTTC
CDR3aa: CSAFDGYTF

d_gene: TRBD2
abundance: NA
j_gene: TRBJ2-2
v_gene: TRBV25-1
CDR3nt: TGTGCCAGCAGTCTAGCGGGTAACACCGGGGAGCTGTTTTTT
CDR3aa: CASSLAGNTGELFF

d_gene: TRBD2
abundance: NA
j_gene: TRBJ2-1
v_gene: TRBV25-1
CDR3nt: TGTGCCAGCAGCCCGACTAGCGGGAGGCAAAATGAGCAGTTCTTC
CDR3aa: CASSPTSGRQNEQFF

d_gene: NA
abundance: few
j_gene: TRBJ1-1
v_gene: TRBV28
CDR3nt: TGTGCCAGCATGGAGATGAACACTGAAGCTTTCTTT
CDR3aa: CASMEMNTEAFF

d_gene: TRBD2
abundance: once
j_gene: TRBJ2-1
v_gene: TRBV29-1
CDR3nt: TGCAGCGTGGTAAGGGGACTAGCGGGACTCAACGAGCAGTTCTTC
CDR3aa: CSVVRGLAGLNEQFF

d_gene: NA
abundance: once
j_gene: TRBJ2-3
v_gene: TRBV19
CDR3nt: TGTGCCAGTAGTCAAAACACCGGAATCCAGGCGGATACGCAGTATTTT
CDR3aa: CASSQNTGIQADTQYF

d_gene: NA
abundance: NA
j_gene: TRBJ2-7
v_gene: TRBV7-2
CDR3nt: TGTGCCAGCAGCTTAGCGGCGGCACACGAGCAGTACTTC
CDR3aa: CASSLAAAHEQYF

d_gene: TRBD2
abundance: NA
j_gene: TRBJ2-5
v_gene: TRBV11-2
CDR3nt: TGTGCCAGCAGCTTCAACGCGGGAGGGCAAGAGACCCAGTACTTC
CDR3aa: CASSFNAGGQETQYF

d_gene: NA
abundance: NA
j_gene: TRBJ1-5
v_gene: TRBV7-2
CDR3nt: TGTGCCAGCAGCTTAGAGCCGTCGGGTCAGCCCCAGCATTTT
CDR3aa: CASSLEPSGQPQHF

d_gene: TRBD2
abundance: NA
j_gene: TRBJ2-2
v_gene: TRBV7-3
CDR3nt: TGTGCCAGCAGCTTAACGTCTAGCGGGAACACCGGGGAGCTGTTTTTT
CDR3aa: CASSLTSSGNTGELFF

d_gene: NA
abundance: NA
j_gene: TRBJ2-7
v_gene: TRBV27
CDR3nt: TGTGCCAGCAGTCCCCGGCTGGGGGGGCAGACCTACGAGCAGTACTTC
CDR3aa: CASSPRLGGQTYEQYF

d_gene: NA
abundance: NA
j_gene: TRBJ1-1
v_gene: TRBV7-6
CDR3nt: TGTGCCAGCAGCTTAGAAGCGATAATGAACACTGAAGCTTTCTTT
CDR3aa: CASSLEAIMNTEAFF

d_gene: NA
abundance: NA
j_gene: TRBJ1-5
v_gene: TRBV30
CDR3nt: TGTGCCTGGAGTGGGGGCGGAATAAGCAATCAGCCCCAGCATTTT
CDR3aa: CAWSGGGISNQPQHF

d_gene: NA
abundance: NA
j_gene: TRBJ2-2
v_gene: TRBV7-6
CDR3nt: TGTGCCAGCAGGTCCACGGGGAACACCGGGGAGCTGTTTTTT
CDR3aa: CASRSTGNTGELFF

d_gene: TRBD1
abundance: NA
j_gene: TRBJ2-2
v_gene: TRBV2
CDR3nt: TGTGCCAGCACGCAGGGGGCCGGGGAGCTGTTTTTT
CDR3aa: CASTQGAGELFF

d_gene: TRBD1
abundance: NA
j_gene: TRBJ2-7
v_gene: TRBV19
CDR3nt: TGTGCCAGTAGTATAGCCCTTTCCTCCGGGACAGCCAGACGAATCTTC
CDR3aa: CASSIALSSGTARRIF

d_gene: TRBD1
abundance: NA
j_gene: TRBJ1-6
v_gene: TRBV27
CDR3nt: TGTGCCAGCGCACAGGGGCATAGGGCCCTCCACTTT
CDR3aa: CASAQGHRALHF

d_gene: NA
abundance: NA
j_gene: TRBJ2-3
v_gene: TRBV30
CDR3nt: TGTGCCTGGACAACTAGCACGGATACGCAGTATTTT
CDR3aa: CAWTTSTDTQYF

d_gene: NA
abundance: NA
j_gene: TRBJ1-2
v_gene: TRBV7-3
CDR3nt: TGTGCCAGCAGCTTAGGGCCCGGCTATGGCTACACCTTC
CDR3aa: CASSLGPGYGYTF

d_gene: TRBD1
abundance: NA
j_gene: TRBJ1-6
v_gene: TRBV2
CDR3nt: TGTGCCAGCAGTTCGGGGGGATCCGGGACAGGGTATAATTCACCCCTCCACTTT
CDR3aa: CASSSGGSGTGYNSPLHF

d_gene: TRBD2
abundance: NA
j_gene: TRBJ2-3
v_gene: TRBV10-3
CDR3nt: TGTGCCAGCACGGGACTAGCAGCCGTGGATACGCAGTATTTT
CDR3aa: CASTGLAAVDTQYF

d_gene: TRBD2
abundance: once
j_gene: TRBJ2-1
v_gene: TRBV4-1
CDR3nt: TGCGCCAGCAGCCTTCCCGGGACTAGCGGGCACAATGAGCAGTTCTTC
CDR3aa: CASSLPGTSGHNEQFF

d_gene: TRBD2
abundance: NA
j_gene: TRBJ2-2
v_gene: TRBV19
CDR3nt: TGTGCCAGTAGTCGAGTAGCGGGAGGGGCCGGGGAGCTGTTTTTT
CDR3aa: CASSRVAGGAGELFF

d_gene: TRBD1
abundance: NA
j_gene: TRBJ2-7
v_gene: TRBV6-5
CDR3nt: TGTGCCAGCAGTTACTCGAGGACAGGGGGCTACGAGCAGTACTTC
CDR3aa: CASSYSRTGGYEQYF

d_gene: TRBD2
abundance: NA
j_gene: TRBJ2-1
v_gene: TRBV19
CDR3nt: TGTGCCAGTAGCCAATATGCGGGGGAATCCTATGAGCAGTTCTTC
CDR3aa: CASSQYAGESYEQFF

d_gene: NA
abundance: NA
j_gene: TRBJ1-2
v_gene: TRBV6-1
CDR3nt: TGTGCCAGCATTGTTATGTTCGGGAACTATGGCTACACCTTC
CDR3aa: CASIVMFGNYGYTF

d_gene: NA
abundance: NA
j_gene: TRBJ1-1
v_gene: TRBV5-1
CDR3nt: TGCGCCAGCAGCTTAGGGGTGAGAAACACTGAAGCTTTCTTT
CDR3aa: CASSLGVRNTEAFF

d_gene: TRBD1
abundance: NA
j_gene: TRBJ1-5
v_gene: TRBV25-1
CDR3nt: TGTGCCAGCAGTGACTCCACAGGGGGCGATCAGCCCCAGCATTTT
CDR3aa: CASSDSTGGDQPQHF

d_gene: NA
abundance: NA
j_gene: TRBJ2-3
v_gene: TRBV19
CDR3nt: TGTGCCAGTAGTATCCAAGATACGCAGTATTTT
CDR3aa: CASSIQDTQYF

d_gene: TRBD1
abundance: NA
j_gene: TRBJ1-5
v_gene: TRBV19
CDR3nt: TGTGCCAGTAGTATTAGGAGACAGGGGTACTTTGATAGCAATCAGCCCCAGCATTTT
CDR3aa: CASSIRRQGYFDSNQPQHF

d_gene: NA
abundance: NA
j_gene: TRBJ2-7
v_gene: TRBV2
CDR3nt: TGTGCCAGCAGGGTCGATGGGGGGACCTACGAGCAGTACTTC
CDR3aa: CASRVDGGTYEQYF

d_gene: TRBD2
abundance: once
j_gene: TRBJ2-3
v_gene: TRBV11-2
CDR3nt: TGTGCCAGCAGCCTCGCCCCTAGCGGAAACACAGATACGCAGTATTTT
CDR3aa: CASSLAPSGNTDTQYF

d_gene: NA
abundance: NA
j_gene: TRBJ2-7
v_gene: TRBV18
CDR3nt: TGTGCCAGCTCATACGGGGTCGCCTACGAGCAGTACTTC
CDR3aa: CASSYGVAYEQYF

d_gene: TRBD1
abundance: NA
j_gene: TRBJ1-5
v_gene: TRBV30
CDR3nt: TGTGCCTGGAGTGTACGCGGGACAGGCAATCAGCCCCAGCATTTT
CDR3aa: CAWSVRGTGNQPQHF

d_gene: NA
abundance: NA
j_gene: TRBJ1-5
v_gene: TRBV27
CDR3nt: TGTGCCAGCAGGGACGGTGCAGGGCGCAATCAGCCCCAGCATTTT
CDR3aa: CASRDGAGRNQPQHF

d_gene: TRBD1
abundance: NA
j_gene: TRBJ1-1
v_gene: TRBV5-1
CDR3nt: TGCGCCAGCAGCTTACTAACCGGGACAGGGGGAACTGAAGCTTTCTTT
CDR3aa: CASSLLTGTGGTEAFF

d_gene: TRBD2
abundance: NA
j_gene: TRBJ2-2
v_gene: TRBV10-3
CDR3nt: TGTGCCATCAGTGGGAGCGGGAGGGCCGACGGGGAGCTGTTTTTT
CDR3aa: CAISGSGRADGELFF

d_gene: TRBD2
abundance: NA
j_gene: TRBJ2-7
v_gene: TRBV7-2
CDR3nt: TGTGCCAGCAGTACCATAGCGGGAGGTTTCTACGAGCAGTACTTC
CDR3aa: CASSTIAGGFYEQYF

d_gene: TRBD1
abundance: NA
j_gene: TRBJ2-7
v_gene: TRBV30
CDR3nt: TGTGCCTGGAGTTTCGCAGGGGGCGGCTACGAGCAGTACTTC
CDR3aa: CAWSFAGGGYEQYF

d_gene: TRBD1
abundance: NA
j_gene: TRBJ1-3
v_gene: TRBV6-6
CDR3nt: TGTGCCAGCAGCTCTAGCCGACAGGGTCGAAACACCATATATTTT
CDR3aa: CASSSSRQGRNTIYF